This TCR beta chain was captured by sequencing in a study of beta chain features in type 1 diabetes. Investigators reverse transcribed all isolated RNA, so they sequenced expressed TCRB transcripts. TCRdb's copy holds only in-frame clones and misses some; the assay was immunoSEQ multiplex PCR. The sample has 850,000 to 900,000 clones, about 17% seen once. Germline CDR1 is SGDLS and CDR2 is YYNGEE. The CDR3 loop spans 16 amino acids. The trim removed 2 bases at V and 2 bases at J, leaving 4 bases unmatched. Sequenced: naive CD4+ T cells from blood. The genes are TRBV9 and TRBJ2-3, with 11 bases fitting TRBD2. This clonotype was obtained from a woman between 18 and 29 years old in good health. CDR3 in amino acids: CASSVGTSGLTDTQYF. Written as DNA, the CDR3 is TGTGCCAGCAGCGTGGGGACTAGCGGCCTCACAGATACGCAGTATTTT.